The present TCR beta chain was sequenced within a study of blood T cells in healthy people across ages. Study outcomes and limitations: A roughly linear age-dependent decrease characterized TCR beta diversity per million T cells.

In regard to this clonotype: Its antigen is still unknown.

Germline assignment: CDR1 SEHNR and CDR2 FQNEAQ (reference sequence). V dropped 5 bases and J dropped 3 bases, with 19 bases sitting between them. The CDR3 extends over 16 amino acids. Using a J-beta primer mix together with a sample-barcoded 5' primer, a second PCR was run for 7 to 11 cycles. TCRdb reprocessed the 5' RACE reads with MiXCR, giving one entry per CDR3 protein. The repertoire holds some 1,800,000 distinct CDR3 sequences, approximately 39% seen once, with about 21% in the top ten. The sample comprised blood. V usage is TRBV7-9 and J usage is TRBJ2-5; maybe TRBD2 (6 bases). This TCR came from a human donor in good health. The CDR3 coding sequence is TGTGCCAGCAGCCGCGGACGGACTACTGGGGAAGAGACCCAGTACTTC. Its translation is CASSRGRTTGEETQYF.